The T cell receptor beta chain under discussion was sequenced for a study of T cells in localized non-small cell lung cancer. General study results and limits: Within adjacent lung there appeared a median approximately 62 of the top 100 tumor clones. Overall survival was longer when the density of T cells in the blood was higher. Maximal T cell clonality occurred in uninvolved adjacent lung, with tumor ranking below it.

Points on this clone: What it recognizes is unknown. The junction does not match germline at one end; this may be a read error.

This table comes from immunoSEQ multiplex PCR, and its TCRdb copy is limited to in-frame clones, with some not included. The data show under 45,000 clones, approximately 83% seen once. This CDR3 contains 18 residues. Germline values: CDR1 MNHNS, CDR2 SASEGT. The sequencing used PBMCs, collected before any cancer treatment. The rearrangement uses TRBV6-1 and TRBJ1-6, with D tentatively TRBD1 (6 bases). The origin of this receptor is a man between 40 and 70 years old with stage II lung adenocarcinoma. CDR3: CASSDAAPGHVNRSPLHF. In DNA, the CDR3 is TGTGCCAGTAGTGACGCGGCACCGGGACACGTGAACCGTTCACCCCTCCACTTT.